Detailed here is one T cell receptor (beta chain). This sample was included in a study of PD-L1 blockade in urothelial cancer. Overall study context: Patients arrived having already received 0 to 3 prior chemotherapy regimens.

A total of 1 to 8 samples per patient were collected pretreatment and on-treatment. Profiling relied on immunoSEQ multiplex PCR, and the TCRdb table lists in-frame clones only, not all of them. The sample carries tens of thousands of clones, about 80% recorded once. This receptor was identified in a man between 65 and 85 years old with urothelial cancer. The source material was PBMCs, sampled around atezolizumab (anti-PD-L1) treatment.

The CDR3 sequence: CASSLDRNEQFF. The CDR3 DNA sequence: TGTGCCAGCTCCCTGGACAGAAATGAGCAGTTCTTC. V usage is TRBV18 and J usage is TRBJ2-1; maybe TRBD1 (6 bases). Germline V gene lookup returns CDR1 KGHSH and CDR2 LQKENI. With 6 bases removed from V and 7 bases from J, the gap between germline ends came to 10 bases. The CDR3 covers 12 residues.